This T cell receptor (beta chain) was identified in a study of blood T cell repertoires in COVID-19. Study-level information: PBMCs, B-cell-depleted T cells, or T cells were the source of the cDNA or gDNA that made up the material.

In the authors' methods: Estimates of nucleated cell counts were drawn from the amplification of reference gene primers. The assay was immunoSEQ multiplex PCR, and TCRdb's table has in-frame clones only and misses some. V, J and clone size were drawn from that table, and D and trimming were deduced from the DNA. The sample yields about 120,000 clones, approximately 86% seen once. Trimming removed 11 bases at V and 8 bases at J, with 15 bases between. Germline loops: CDR1 MNHNY, CDR2 SVGAGI (reference sequence). This CDR3 is built from 11 residues. Material: peripheral blood. The chain has TRBV6-6 and TRBJ1-2; TRBD1 is a possible D gene (6 bases). The sequence derives from a man in his forties with acute or convalescent COVID-19. The CDR3 region has the DNA TGTGCCGCAAAGGGGGATCGAGGCTACACCTTC. It specifies CAAKGDRGYTF.